This is a list of T cell receptor beta chains from one sample in a study of shared clonotypes between healthy human individuals. Repertoires were generated with immunoSEQ multiplex PCR, while TCRdb's copy carries only in-frame clones and drops some. Among millions of clones, 90% to 95% were seen once, and the ten largest hold more than 0.1%. Source material: naive CD4+ T cells sorted from blood. These receptors all stem from a man between 18 and 29 years old in good health. The CDR3 runs from the conserved cysteine through the conserved F or W. The D gene is left open where the match is weak. The size field is filled for only some rows; it gives once, few, many or a size class.

J: TRBJ1-3
D: -
V: TRBV4-3
size: once
DNA: TGCGCCAGCAGCCCTTCCGACAGCCGGGCGGTAAATGGAAACACCATATATTTT
CDR3: CASSPSDSRAVNGNTIYF

J: TRBJ2-7
D: -
V: TRBV27
size: -
DNA: TGTGCCAGCAGTTTAGGTCCAGGGTCCTACGAGCAGTACTTC
CDR3: CASSLGPGSYEQYF

J: TRBJ1-5
D: -
V: TRBV30
size: -
DNA: TGTGCCTGGGCCGGGACGCGAGATCAGCCCCAGCATTTT
CDR3: CAWAGTRDQPQHF

J: TRBJ1-5
D: -
V: TRBV30
size: -
DNA: TGTGCCTGGAGAAAAAAAGGGAATCAGCCCCAGCATTTT
CDR3: CAWRKKGNQPQHF

J: TRBJ2-1
D: -
V: TRBV18
size: -
DNA: TGTGCCAGCTCACGCGGGACCAACAATGAGCAGTTCTTC
CDR3: CASSRGTNNEQFF

J: TRBJ1-2
D: TRBD1
V: TRBV28
size: -
DNA: TGTGCCAGCAACGACGACAGGGGAGGCGAATATGGCTACACCTTC
CDR3: CASNDDRGGEYGYTF

J: TRBJ2-3
D: -
V: TRBV2
size: -
DNA: TGTGCCAGCAAGTCCGGTGAGGGCACAGATACGCAGTATTTT
CDR3: CASKSGEGTDTQYF

J: TRBJ1-1
D: -
V: TRBV9
size: -
DNA: TGTGCCAGCAGCGTCTTTCCCGGACGGAGAAGGGGAGGCACTGAAGCTTTCTTT
CDR3: CASSVFPGRRRGGTEAFF

J: TRBJ2-5
D: -
V: TRBV11-2
size: -
DNA: TGTGCCAGCAGCTGGTTGTCCCAAGAGACCCAGTACTTC
CDR3: CASSWLSQETQYF

J: TRBJ1-6
D: TRBD1
V: TRBV19
size: -
DNA: TGTGCCAGTAGCGGAACGGGACAGGGCTTTTCACCCCTCCACTTT
CDR3: CASSGTGQGFSPLHF

J: TRBJ2-7
D: TRBD2
V: TRBV29-1
size: once
DNA: TGCAGCGTTGTGACTAGCGGATACGAGCAGTACTTC
CDR3: CSVVTSGYEQYF

J: TRBJ2-7
D: -
V: TRBV7-2
size: -
DNA: TGTGCCAGCAAAACCCCCCCGGGTGAGCAGTACTTC
CDR3: CASKTPPGEQYF

J: TRBJ2-3
D: -
V: TRBV5-1
size: -
DNA: TGCGCCAGCAGCCCCATAGCTGGCACAGATACGCAGTATTTT
CDR3: CASSPIAGTDTQYF

J: TRBJ1-5
D: -
V: TRBV15
size: -
DNA: TGTGCCACCAGCCTACCCCAACTTAGCAATCAGCCCCAGCATTTT
CDR3: CATSLPQLSNQPQHF

J: TRBJ1-5
D: -
V: TRBV10-3
size: -
DNA: TGTGCCATCAGTGACAAGGAAAATCAGCCCCAGCATTTT
CDR3: CAISDKENQPQHF

J: TRBJ2-5
D: -
V: TRBV5-1
size: once
DNA: TGCGCCAGCAGCTTCACGACGGGCTCTCAAGAGACCCAGTACTTC
CDR3: CASSFTTGSQETQYF

J: TRBJ2-3
D: -
V: TRBV28
size: -
DNA: TGTGCCAGCAGTAAAGACACCTTCACAGATACGCAGTATTTT
CDR3: CASSKDTFTDTQYF

J: TRBJ2-5
D: TRBD2
V: TRBV11-2
size: -
DNA: TGTGCCAGCAGAGGACTAGCGGGGATGGAGACCCAGTACTTC
CDR3: CASRGLAGMETQYF

J: TRBJ2-1
D: -
V: TRBV19
size: -
DNA: TGTGCCAGTAGTATAATCGGCGGGGGCTCAAGAAACTACAATGAGCAGTTCTTC
CDR3: CASSIIGGGSRNYNEQFF

J: TRBJ2-1
D: TRBD1
V: TRBV4-2
size: -
DNA: TGTGCCAGCAGCCGCCTCCAGCAGGGGGTGTCCTACAATGAGCAGTTCTTC
CDR3: CASSRLQQGVSYNEQFF

J: TRBJ2-1
D: TRBD2
V: TRBV6-5
size: -
DNA: TGTGCCAGCAGTAGCGGGACCCTAGGCGGCGACGAGCAGTTCTTC
CDR3: CASSSGTLGGDEQFF

J: TRBJ2-7
D: -
V: TRBV30
size: -
DNA: TGTGCCTGGATGGGGGGACAAGGGGCAGCGGAGCAGTACTTC
CDR3: CAWMGGQGAAEQYF

J: TRBJ2-7
D: -
V: TRBV7-9
size: -
DNA: TGTGCCAGCAGCCCTCTTCCCTACGAGCAGTACTTC
CDR3: CASSPLPYEQYF

J: TRBJ2-2
D: TRBD2
V: TRBV29-1
size: -
DNA: TGCAGCGCCGTGGGACTAGCCTCCACCGGGGAGCTGTTTTTT
CDR3: CSAVGLASTGELFF

J: TRBJ2-7
D: -
V: TRBV10-3
size: -
DNA: TGTGCCATCGCTGGTCGTGAGGGTCCCTACGAGCAGTACTTC
CDR3: CAIAGREGPYEQYF

J: TRBJ2-7
D: -
V: TRBV5-1
size: many
DNA: TGCGCCAGCAGCTTGGAAGGGGTTCACGAGCAGTACTTC
CDR3: CASSLEGVHEQYF

J: TRBJ1-1
D: TRBD1
V: TRBV2
size: -
DNA: TGTGCCAGCAGAACGGACAGGCTTAACACTGAAGCTTTCTTT
CDR3: CASRTDRLNTEAFF

J: TRBJ1-1
D: -
V: TRBV5-4
size: -
DNA: TGTGCCAGCAGCTCCAGCGGGGGGAACACTGAAGCTTTCTTT
CDR3: CASSSSGGNTEAFF

J: TRBJ1-4
D: -
V: TRBV5-1
size: -
DNA: TGCGCCAGCAGCTTGGCCCCGGGCAGGGACGAAAAACTGTTTTTT
CDR3: CASSLAPGRDEKLFF

J: TRBJ1-1
D: -
V: TRBV7-7
size: -
DNA: TGTGCTAGCAGCTTGGGCCTTCGCCCCGTACAGAACACTGAAGCTTTCTTT
CDR3: CASSLGLRPVQNTEAFF

J: TRBJ2-3
D: -
V: TRBV4-3
size: -
DNA: TGCGCCAGCAGCCAAGGGGGAGATCTAGGAGATACGCAGTATTTT
CDR3: CASSQGGDLGDTQYF

J: TRBJ1-2
D: -
V: TRBV6-1
size: -
DNA: TGTGCCAGCAGTGAAGACACTTACTATGGCTACACCTTC
CDR3: CASSEDTYYGYTF

J: TRBJ2-1
D: -
V: TRBV7-9
size: -
DNA: TGTGCCAGCAGCTTCGAGGTGGGGGTCTCCTACAATGAGCAGTTCTTC
CDR3: CASSFEVGVSYNEQFF